The TCR beta chain described here comes from a study of T-cell memory formation after mild COVID-19. General study points: Memory sampled before infection contained some responding clones, suggesting cross-reactive memory joined.

The CDR3 length is 13 residues. Germline CDR1 and CDR2: SGHVS and FQNEAQ. The V and J ends lost 5 bases and 10 bases respectively, with 15 bases between them. As regards this clonotype: Antigen specificity is unknown.

TCRdb recomputed calls from the 5' RACE reads with MiXCR, one row per CDR3 protein. The sample consists of around 62,000 distinct CDR3 sequences, roughly 26% of them appearing once. The sample consisted of PBMCs or a T cell subset sorted from them (not recorded which). This rearrangement joins TRBV7-8 to TRBJ2-1; D unclear. This receptor was obtained from a man aged 18 to 29 who had mild COVID-19 (a few samples of this study predate the infection). Cell type and time point are not known. The CDR3 DNA is TGTGCCAGCAGCCTTACGGTGATAGGAGAGCAGTTCTTC. It yields the protein CASSLTVIGEQFF.